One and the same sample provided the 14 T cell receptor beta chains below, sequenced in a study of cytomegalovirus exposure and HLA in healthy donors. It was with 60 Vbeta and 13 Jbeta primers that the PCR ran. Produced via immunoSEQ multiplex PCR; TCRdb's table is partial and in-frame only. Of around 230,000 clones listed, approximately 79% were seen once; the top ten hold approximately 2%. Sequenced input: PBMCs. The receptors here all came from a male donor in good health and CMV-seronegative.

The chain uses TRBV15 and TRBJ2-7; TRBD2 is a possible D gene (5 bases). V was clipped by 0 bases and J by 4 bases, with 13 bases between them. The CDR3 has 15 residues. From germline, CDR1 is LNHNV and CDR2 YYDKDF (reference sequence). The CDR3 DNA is TGTGCCACCAGCAGAGATCAGGCTAGCCGGTACGAGCAGTACTTC. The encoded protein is CATSRDQASRYEQYF.

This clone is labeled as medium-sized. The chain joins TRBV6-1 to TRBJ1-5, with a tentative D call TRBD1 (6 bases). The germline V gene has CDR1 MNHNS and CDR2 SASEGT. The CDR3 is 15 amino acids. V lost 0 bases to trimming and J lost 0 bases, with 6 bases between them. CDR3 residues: CASSEAGHSNQPQHF. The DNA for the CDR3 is TGTGCCAGCAGTGAAGCGGGACATAGCAATCAGCCCCAGCATTTT.

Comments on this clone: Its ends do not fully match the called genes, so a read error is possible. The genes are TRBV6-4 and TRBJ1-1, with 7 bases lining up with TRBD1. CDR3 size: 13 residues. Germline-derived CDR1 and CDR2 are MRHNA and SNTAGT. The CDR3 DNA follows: TGTGCCAGCAGTACAGGGGCGAACGCTGAAGCTTTCTTT. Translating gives CASSTGANAEAFF.

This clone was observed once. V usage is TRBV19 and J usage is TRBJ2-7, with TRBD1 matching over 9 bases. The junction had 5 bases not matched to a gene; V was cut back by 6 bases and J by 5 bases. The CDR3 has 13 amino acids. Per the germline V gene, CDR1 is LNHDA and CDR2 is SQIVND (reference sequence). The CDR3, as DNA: TGTGCCAGTAGCACAGGGGGCAGGAACGAGCAGTACTTC. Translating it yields CASSTGGRNEQYF.

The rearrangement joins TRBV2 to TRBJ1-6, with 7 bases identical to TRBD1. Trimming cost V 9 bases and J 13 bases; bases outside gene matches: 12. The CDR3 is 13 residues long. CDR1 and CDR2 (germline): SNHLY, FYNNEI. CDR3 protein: CARKDRVLSPLHF. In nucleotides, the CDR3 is TGTGCCAGAAAAGACAGGGTACTCTCTCCCCTCCACTTT.

Written as DNA, the CDR3 is TGTGCCAGCAGTTTGGGTCAGGATACTGGCTACACCTTC. This translates into CASSLGQDTGYTF. The rearrangement joins TRBV28 to TRBJ1-2, with unresolved D. Germline V gene sequence: CDR1 MDHEN, CDR2 SYDVKM. The CDR3 is 13 residues long. V lost 3 bases, J lost 7 bases, and 12 bases lay in between.

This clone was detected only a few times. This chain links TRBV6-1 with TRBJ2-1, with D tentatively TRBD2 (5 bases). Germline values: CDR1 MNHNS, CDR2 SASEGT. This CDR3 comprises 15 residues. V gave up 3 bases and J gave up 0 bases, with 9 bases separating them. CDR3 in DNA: TGTGCCAGCAGTGACCTAGCAGGCTCCTACAATGAGCAGTTCTTC. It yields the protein CASSDLAGSYNEQFF.

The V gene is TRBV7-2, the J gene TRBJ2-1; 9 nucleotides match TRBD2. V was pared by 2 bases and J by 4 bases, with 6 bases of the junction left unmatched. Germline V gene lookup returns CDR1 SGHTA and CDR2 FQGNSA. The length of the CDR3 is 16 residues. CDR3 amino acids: CASSLSSTSGYNEQFF. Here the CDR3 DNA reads TGTGCCAGCAGCTTAAGTTCGACTAGCGGTTACAATGAGCAGTTCTTC.

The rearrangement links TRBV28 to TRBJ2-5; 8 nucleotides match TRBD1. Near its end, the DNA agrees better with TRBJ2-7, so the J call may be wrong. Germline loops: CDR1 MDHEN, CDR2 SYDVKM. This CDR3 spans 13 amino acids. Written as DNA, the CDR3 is TGTGCCAGCGTTACAGGGGGTACTTACGAGCAGTACTTC. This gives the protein CASVTGGTYEQYF.

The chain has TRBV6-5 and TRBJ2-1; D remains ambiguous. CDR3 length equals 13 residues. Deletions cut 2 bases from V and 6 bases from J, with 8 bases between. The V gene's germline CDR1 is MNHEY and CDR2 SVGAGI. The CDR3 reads CASSYVTGNEQFF. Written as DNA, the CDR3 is TGTGCCAGCAGTTACGTTACGGGCAATGAGCAGTTCTTC.

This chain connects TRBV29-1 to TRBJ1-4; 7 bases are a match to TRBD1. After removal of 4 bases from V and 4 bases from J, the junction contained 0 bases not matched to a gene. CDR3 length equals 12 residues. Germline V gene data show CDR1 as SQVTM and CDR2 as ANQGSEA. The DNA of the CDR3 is TGCAGCGTTGGACAGGGTAATGAAAAACTGTTTTTT. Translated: CSVGQGNEKLFF. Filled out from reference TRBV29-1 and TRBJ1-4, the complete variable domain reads SAVISQKPSRDICQRGTSLTIQCQVDSQVTMMFWYRQQPGQSLTLIATANQGSEATYESGFVIDKFPISRPNLTFSTLTVSNMSPEDSSIYLCSVGQGNEKLFFGSGTQLSVL.

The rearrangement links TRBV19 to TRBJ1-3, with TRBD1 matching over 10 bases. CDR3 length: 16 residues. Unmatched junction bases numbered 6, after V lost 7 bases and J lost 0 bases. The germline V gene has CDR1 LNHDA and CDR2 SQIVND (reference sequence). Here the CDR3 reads CASTQTGGHSGNTIYF. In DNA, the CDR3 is TGTGCCAGTACCCAGACAGGGGGCCACTCTGGAAACACCATATATTTT. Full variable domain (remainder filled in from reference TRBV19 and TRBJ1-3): DGGITQSPKYLFRKEGQNVTLSCEQNLNHDAMYWYRQDPGQGLRLIYYSQIVNDFQKGDIAEGYSVSREKKESFPLTVTSAQKNPTAFYLCASTQTGGHSGNTIYFGEGSWLTVV.

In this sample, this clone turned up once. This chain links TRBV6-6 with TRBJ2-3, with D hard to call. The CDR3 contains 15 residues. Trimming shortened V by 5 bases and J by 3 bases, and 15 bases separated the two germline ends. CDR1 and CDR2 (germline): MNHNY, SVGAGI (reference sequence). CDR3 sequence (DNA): TGTGCCAGCAGTCCTCTTTCCGGTTGGACAGATACGCAGTATTTT. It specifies CASSPLSGWTDTQYF.

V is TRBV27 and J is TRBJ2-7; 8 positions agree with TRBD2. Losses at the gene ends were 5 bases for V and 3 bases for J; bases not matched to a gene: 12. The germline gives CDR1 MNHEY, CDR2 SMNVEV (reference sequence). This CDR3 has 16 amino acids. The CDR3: CASSIRTSLTLYEQYF. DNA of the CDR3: TGTGCCAGCAGTATAAGGACTAGCTTGACACTCTACGAGCAGTACTTC.